A selection of T cell receptor beta chains follows, all from one sample in a study of OX40 agonist ivuxolimab in advanced cancers. Using immunoSEQ multiplex PCR, the repertoire was profiled, and TCRdb retains in-frame clones only, with some absent. This sample yields about 86,000 clones, of which roughly 89% are seen a single time; roughly 8.7% belongs to the top ten. This specimen consisted of CD4+ or CD8+ T cells sorted from blood, obtained in a trial of the OX40 agonist ivuxolimab. The source of these receptors is an adult with an advanced solid tumor such as melanoma, head and neck, liver or kidney cancer. The CDR3 runs from the conserved cysteine through the conserved F or W. D genes are given only for firm matches. Only some rows state a clone size, as once, few, many or a class for expanded clones.

size	V	J	D	DNA	CDR3
-	TRBV27	TRBJ1-3	-	TGTGCCAGCAGTTTATCGGGCTCTGGAAACACCATATATTTT	CASSLSGSGNTIYF
once	TRBV18	TRBJ2-5	TRBD2	TGTGCCAGCTCACGTACTAGCGGGGAAGAGACCCAGTACTTC	CASSRTSGEETQYF
-	TRBV28	TRBJ2-1	-	TGTGCCAGCAGTTTATGGGAGAATGAGCAGTTCTTC	CASSLWENEQFF
-	TRBV19	TRBJ1-4	-	TGTGCCAGTAGTATAGGGGGCAGGGATAATGAAAAACTGTTTTTT	CASSIGGRDNEKLFF
-	TRBV2	TRBJ1-1	-	TGTGCCAGCAGGCCGGGGGGGTCCCGGGGCACTGAAGCTTTCTTT	CASRPGGSRGTEAFF
-	TRBV7-3	TRBJ1-1	TRBD1	TGTGCCAGCAGCTCAACAGGGGGCGCGGGTGACACTGAAGCTTTCTTT	CASSSTGGAGDTEAFF
-	TRBV28	TRBJ1-5	-	TGTGCCAGCTCGCCACCCCGTCCCCCCATACATCAGCCCCAGCATTTT	CASSPPRPPIHQPQHF
-	TRBV9	TRBJ2-5	-	TGTGCCAGCAGCGCCCATCACAGGGAACAGGGTAGGGAGACCCAGTACTTC	CASSAHHREQGRETQYF
-	TRBV5-1	TRBJ1-1	-	TGCGCCAGCAGCTTACGGGACACGAACACTGAAGCTTTCTTT	CASSLRDTNTEAFF
-	TRBV19	TRBJ1-2	TRBD1	TGTGCCAGTAGTACCTGGACAGGCGATGGCTACACCTTC	CASSTWTGDGYTF
-	TRBV10-3	TRBJ2-1	-	TGTGCCATCAGTAACGTAGAGGAGCAGTTCTTC	CAISNVEEQFF
-	TRBV19	TRBJ2-5	-	TGTGCCAGTAGTATGGGGGCAGGGGGAGGAGAGACCCAGTACTTC	CASSMGAGGGETQYF
-	TRBV4-2	TRBJ2-7	TRBD2	TGTGCCAGCAGCCAAGAACTAGCGGGGGCCTACGAGCAGTACTTC	CASSQELAGAYEQYF
-	TRBV5-1	TRBJ1-1	TRBD1	TGCGCCAGCAGCCCGGACAGGGGCTCTGAAGCTTTCTTT	CASSPDRGSEAFF
-	TRBV28	TRBJ2-7	TRBD2	TGTGCCAGCAGCCGTGGACTAGCGGGAGTCCCTTCCTTGGGAGAGCAGTACTTC	CASSRGLAGVPSLGEQYF
-	TRBV11-3	TRBJ1-2	TRBD1	TGTGCCAGCAGCTTAGGATATTGGACAGGGGGGACCCTCTATGGCTACACCTTC	CASSLGYWTGGTLYGYTF
-	TRBV4-2	TRBJ2-3	TRBD2	TGTGCCAGCAGCCCAGGGACTAGCCCTACAGATACGCAGTATTTT	CASSPGTSPTDTQYF
-	TRBV27	TRBJ2-3	-	TGTGCCAGCAGTTATCTGCGACCTTCCACAGATACGCAGTATTTT	CASSYLRPSTDTQYF
once	TRBV7-8	TRBJ2-7	-	TGTGCCAGCAGCCCATATATACAGGGAATCCACGAGCAGTACTTC	CASSPYIQGIHEQYF
-	TRBV5-1	TRBJ2-6	-	TGCGCCAGCAGCCCTCCTGGGGGTGGGGCCAACGTCCTGACTTTC	CASSPPGGGANVLTF
-	TRBV5-1	TRBJ2-1	TRBD2	TGCGCCAGCAGCTTTACCAGCGGGGGTAATGAGCAGTTCTTC	CASSFTSGGNEQFF
-	TRBV5-6	TRBJ1-1	-	TGTGCCAGCAGCTTCAAGGGCCCCGGCACTGAAGCTTTCTTT	CASSFKGPGTEAFF